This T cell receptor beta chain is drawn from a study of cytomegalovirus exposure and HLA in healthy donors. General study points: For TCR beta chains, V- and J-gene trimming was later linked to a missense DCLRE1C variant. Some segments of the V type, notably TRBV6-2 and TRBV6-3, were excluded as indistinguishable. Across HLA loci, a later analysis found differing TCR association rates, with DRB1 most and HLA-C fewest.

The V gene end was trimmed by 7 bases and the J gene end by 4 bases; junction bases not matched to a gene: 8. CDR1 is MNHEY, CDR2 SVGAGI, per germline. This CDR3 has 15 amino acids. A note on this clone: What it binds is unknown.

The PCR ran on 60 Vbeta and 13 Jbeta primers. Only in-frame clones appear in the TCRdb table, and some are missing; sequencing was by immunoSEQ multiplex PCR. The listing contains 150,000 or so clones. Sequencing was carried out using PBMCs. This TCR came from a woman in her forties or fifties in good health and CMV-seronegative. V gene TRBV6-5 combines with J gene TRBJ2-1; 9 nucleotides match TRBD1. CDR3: CASTSRGTGYNEQFF. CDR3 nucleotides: TGTGCCAGCACCTCACGGGGGACAGGGTACAATGAGCAGTTCTTC.